The 3 T cell receptor beta chains presented below share a single source sample, sequenced in a study of CD8+CD57+ T cells in acquired aplastic anemia. Both TCR beta VDJ combination and CDR3 sequence profiling were carried out. Genomic DNA was the template for this profiling. TCRdb passed the reads through MiXCR, listing each CDR3 protein once. The sample contains a few hundred thousand distinct CDR3 sequences, over 60% of which appear only once. Sequencing was done on a sample of sorted CD4+, CD8+, or CD8+CD57+ T cells (not recorded which) from PBMCs. These receptors originate from a human donor in good health.

Note on this clonotype: Because the CDR3 is missing its conserved closing phenylalanine or tryptophan, this is likely a read error. The DNA is left out, because the CDR3 cannot be placed on it with certainty; the CDR3 is given as TCRdb lists it. This chain uses TRBV7-2 with TRBJ2-5; the D call in the table, TRBD1, was not verified against the DNA. The CDR3 is 8 amino acids in total, end residues counted. From germline, CDR1 is SGHTA and CDR2 FQGNSA. The CDR3 protein is CASSLPGT.

The chain couples TRBV20-1 to TRBJ2-1; D might be TRBD2 (6 bases). CDR3 length equals 15 residues. Germline-derived CDR1 and CDR2 are DFQATT and SNEGSKA (reference sequence). Trimming pared 1 base from V and 7 bases from J, leaving 17 bases between. The CDR3 here is CSARVPFLARNEQFF. DNA for the CDR3: TGCAGTGCTAGAGTTCCGTTTCTAGCGCGTAATGAGCAGTTCTTC.

This clonotype was counted ten times or more. V gene TRBV19 combines with J gene TRBJ1-1; D is possibly TRBD1 (5 bases). The CDR3 contains 14 residues. The V and J ends lost 6 bases and 4 bases respectively, with 15 bases between them. Looked up from germline, CDR1 is LNHDA and CDR2 is SQIVND (reference sequence). This chain's CDR3 is CASSPTGGGTEAFF. DNA for the CDR3: TGTGCCAGTAGCCCCACCGGGGGGGGCACTGAAGCTTTCTTT.